Below are 16 T cell receptor beta chains sequenced from a single sample in a study of CD8+ T cells in alopecia areata. As to treatment: oral pan-JAK inhibitor, 5-10 mg twice daily. Extraction and reverse transcription of RNA yielded cDNA as the sequencing template. The data were produced by immunoSEQ multiplex PCR, yet TCRdb's version contains in-frame clones alone and is incomplete. The top ten hold 0.48% of the sample, which has about 200,000 clones, 30% to 40% seen once. The starting material was CD4+ T cells sorted from blood, obtained at roughly week 30, from a patient treated with tofacitinib. These receptors originate from a human donor with alopecia areata.

This chain joins TRBV9 and TRBJ1-1; D remains ambiguous. CDR3 size: 15 residues. The germline CDR1 and CDR2 sequences are SGDLS and YYNGEE. V dropped 0 bases and J dropped 4 bases, with 13 bases sitting between them. This CDR3 is CASSVGPAGVTEAFF. The CDR3 DNA reads TGTGCCAGCAGCGTAGGCCCGGCCGGGGTCACTGAAGCTTTCTTT. The variable domain in full, with the rest retrieved from reference TRBV9 and TRBJ1-1, is DSGVTQTPKHLITATGQRVTLRCSPRSGDLSVYWYQQSLDQGLQFLIQYYNGEERAKGNILERFSAQQFPDLHSELNLSSLELGDSALYFCASSVGPAGVTEAFFGQGTRLTVV.

This clone was seen only a few times. The sample has other DNA sequences that encode this CDR3 too. V and J are TRBV4-1 and TRBJ1-5, with D possibly matching TRBD1 (5 bases). The CDR3 spans 16 residues. Trimming removed 0 bases from V and 4 bases from J, with 13 bases in between. Per germline, CDR1 MGHRA and CDR2 YSYEKL. CDR3 amino acids: CASSQDPGGWNQPQHF. CDR3 DNA: TGCGCCAGCAGCCAAGACCCGGGGGGATGGAATCAGCCCCAGCATTTT.

This chain uses TRBV15 with TRBJ2-5; no definite D call. The CDR3 has 13 residues. The V gene's germline CDR1 is LNHNV and CDR2 YYDKDF (reference sequence). Trimming stripped 3 bases from V and 2 bases from J, with 7 bases between. CDR3 region: CATSREGQETQYF. The DNA for the CDR3 is TGTGCCACCAGCAGGGAAGGGCAAGAGACCCAGTACTTC.

This clone has a handful of counts. The chain is built from TRBV7-8 and TRBJ2-7, with D perhaps matching TRBD1 or TRBD2 (5 bases each). Trimming pared 2 bases from V and 3 bases from J, leaving 14 bases between. This CDR3 is 15 amino acids long. Germline-derived CDR1 and CDR2 are SGHVS and FQNEAQ. The CDR3 region has the DNA TGTGCCAGCAGCTTATCAGGGAGAGGGTTCTACGAGCAGTACTTC. Protein sequence: CASSLSGRGFYEQYF.

The chain joins TRBV5-1 to TRBJ2-5; 8 bases line up with TRBD1. The CDR3 contains 15 residues. Looked up from germline, CDR1 is SGHRS and CDR2 is YFSETQ. V shed 4 bases, J shed 5 bases, and the junction held 10 bases outside the gene matches. CDR3 loop: CASSLLGTGRETQYF. As DNA, the CDR3 is TGCGCCAGCAGCCTCCTTGGGACAGGCCGCGAGACCCAGTACTTC.

V is TRBV25-1 and J is TRBJ1-1; no clear D. The CDR3 has 15 residues. Germline V gene sequence: CDR1 MGHDK, CDR2 SYGVNS. Trimming stripped 1 base from V and 7 bases from J, with 16 bases between. The CDR3 spells CASSESYDGPLEAFF. CDR3 in DNA: TGTGCCAGCAGTGAATCCTACGACGGGCCCCTTGAAGCTTTCTTT. Filled out from reference TRBV25-1 and TRBJ1-1, the complete variable domain reads EADIYQTPRYLVIGTGKKITLECSQTMGHDKMYWYQQDPGMELHLIHYSYGVNSTEKGDLSSESTVSRIRTEHFPLTLESARPSHTSQYLCASSESYDGPLEAFFGQGTRLTVV.

The CDR3 sequence: CASSQGFDRWDSPLHF. The CDR3 DNA follows: TGTGCCAGCAGCCAAGGATTCGACAGGTGGGATTCACCCCTCCACTTT. The rearrangement links TRBV14 to TRBJ1-6, with D perhaps TRBD1 (6 bases). CDR3 length: 16 residues. Germline-derived CDR1 and CDR2 are SGHDN and FVKESK. V was clipped by 1 base and J by 8 bases, with 15 bases between them.

This clone was detected only a few times. V is TRBV10-2 and J is TRBJ1-5, with 7 bases fitting TRBD1. There are 16 residues in the CDR3. The V gene's germline CDR1 is WSHSY and CDR2 SAAADI. The J segment lost 1 base and the V segment lost 5 bases, leaving 8 bases of the junction unmatched. DNA of the CDR3: TGCGCCAGCAGTAGGAGGGGGCAGGGGAGCAATCAGCCCCAGCATTTT. Amino acid sequence: CASSRRGQGSNQPQHF.

This clone was picked up a small number of times. The chain links TRBV6-5 to TRBJ2-3; D is unclear. The germline V and J ends were trimmed by 0 bases and 5 bases, with 15 bases remaining between them. Germline V gene sequence: CDR1 MNHEY, CDR2 SVGAGI. The CDR3 contains 16 residues. CDR3 nucleotide sequence: TGTGCCAGCAGTTACTCTATGGACCCAGGACGAGATACGCAGTATTTT. Encoded protein: CASSYSMDPGRDTQYF.

The V and J genes are TRBV6-6 and TRBJ1-6; 7 bases fit TRBD1. V lost 6 bases to trimming and J lost 5 bases; unmatched junction nucleotides: 7. This CDR3 spans 15 amino acids. CDR1 is MNHNY, CDR2 SVGAGI, per germline (reference sequence). The CDR3 nucleotides read TGTGCCAGCAGCGACACAGGGGTGAATAATTCACCCCTCCACTTT. It translates to CASSDTGVNNSPLHF.

The rearrangement joins TRBV7-3 to TRBJ2-3; D might be TRBD1 (6 bases). The V end was cut by 5 bases, the J end by 3 bases, with 9 bases between. The length of the CDR3 is 13 residues. In germline, CDR1 is SGHTA, CDR2 FQGTGA. The CDR3 bases are TGTGCCAGCAGCCTCGGACAGACAGATACGCAGTATTTT. It is translated as CASSLGQTDTQYF.

The rearrangement joins TRBV6-5 to TRBJ1-5; D not certain. This CDR3 is built from 13 residues. Per germline, CDR1 MNHEY and CDR2 SVGAGI. V was clipped by 7 bases and J by 4 bases, with 11 bases between them. The CDR3 spells CASTPQINQPQHF. Here the CDR3 DNA reads TGTGCCAGCACCCCACAGATTAATCAGCCCCAGCATTTT.

This clone was recorded a few times. The genes are TRBV4-2 and TRBJ1-2; D remains ambiguous. Between the trimmed V and J ends, which lost 0 bases and 2 bases, there was a span of 7 bases. The germline CDR1 and CDR2 sequences are LGHNA and YNFKEQ. The CDR3 is made up of 14 amino acids. The CDR3 DNA is TGTGCCAGCAGCCAAGATGGGATAAACTATGGCTACACCTTC. Residues: CASSQDGINYGYTF.

This clone has just a few counts. This rearrangement joins TRBV18 to TRBJ2-3; TRBD2 matches at 8 bases. CDR1 and CDR2 from the germline V gene are KGHSH and LQKENI. V was clipped by 6 bases and J by 1 base; unmatched bases: 15. CDR3 length: 18 amino acids. CDR3 in DNA: TGTGCCAGCTCGTACGGGACTAGTAGTCTCGGGCGCACAGATACGCAGTATTTT. Encoded protein: CASSYGTSSLGRTDTQYF.

V and J are TRBV7-6 and TRBJ1-6, with 7 bases that match TRBD1. Germline V lookup: CDR1 SGHVS, CDR2 FNYEAQ. The CDR3 is 16 amino acids. Trimming took 1 base from V and 3 from J; bases not matched to a gene: 3. The CDR3 is CASSLVAGGYNSPLHF. CDR3 coding DNA: TGTGCCAGCAGCTTAGTGGCAGGGGGCTATAATTCACCCCTCCACTTT.

V gene TRBV30 combines with J gene TRBJ1-2; D uncertain. V was shortened by 5 bases and J by 0 bases, with 7 bases between the two germline ends. The CDR3 covers 12 residues. Germline-derived CDR1 and CDR2 are GTSNPN and SVGIG (reference sequence). The CDR3 coding sequence is TGTGCCTGGGAGACCGCTAACTATGGCTACACCTTC. Translation gives CAWETANYGYTF.